Below are 15 T cell receptor beta chains sequenced from a single sample in a study of T cell repertoires in cytomegalovirus infection. MiXCR, applied by TCRdb to the reads, yields one record per CDR3 protein. The data hold some 320,000 distinct CDR3 sequences, with approximately 9.5% observed a single time. Sample: PBMCs. These receptors originate from a human donor in good health (CMV status not recorded). Some clones in this sample may be carry-over from other donors' samples.

This clonotype was seen a few times. The V call is TRBV6-6, the J call TRBJ1-4; 9 bases map to TRBD1. CDR3 length equals 14 residues. With V trimmed by 5 bases and J by 5 bases, 3 bases remained unmatched. CDR1 is MNHNY and CDR2 is SVGAGI in the germline V gene (reference sequence). The CDR3: CASSRQGGNEKLFF. The CDR3 DNA follows: TGTGCCAGCAGTCGACAGGGGGGGAATGAAAAACTGTTTTTT.

At least ten counts were recorded for this clonotype. The V and J genes are TRBV12-3 or TRBV12-4 and TRBJ2-3, with 11 bases lining up with TRBD2. The CDR3 has 15 residues. V gave up 7 bases and J gave up 0 bases; unmatched junction bases: 3. The CDR3 region is CASKRTSGSTDTQYF. The DNA for the CDR3 is TGTGCCAGCAAACGGACTAGCGGGAGCACAGATACGCAGTATTTT.

This clonotype was seen many times. The V call is TRBV7-3, the J call TRBJ2-1; TRBD1 is a possible D gene (6 bases). This CDR3 has 17 amino acids. CDR1 SGHTA and CDR2 FQGTGA come from the germline V gene. Deletions cut 4 bases from V and 4 bases from J, with 20 bases between. CDR3 loop: CASSYTGLPGAYNEQFF. CDR3 in DNA: TGTGCCAGCAGCTATACGGGCCTCCCAGGGGCTTACAATGAGCAGTTCTTC.

CDR3 nucleotides: TGTGCCAGTAGCGCGAGCTCCTACAATGAGCAGTTCTTC. The encoded protein is CASSASSYNEQFF. The gene calls are TRBV27 and TRBJ2-1; D possibly corresponds to TRBD2 (5 bases). Germline V gene sequence: CDR1 MNHEY, CDR2 SMNVEV (reference sequence). The CDR3 is made up of 13 amino acids. The V and J ends lost 9 bases and 0 bases respectively, with 9 bases between them.

The chain employs TRBV2 and TRBJ2-7, with no clear D. The CDR3 totals 14 residues. Germline V CDR1 and CDR2: SNHLY, FYNNEI. V lost 2 bases to trimming and J lost 0 bases, with 8 bases between them. The CDR3 protein is CASSESPGSYEQYF. The CDR3 DNA sequence: TGTGCCAGCAGTGAATCCCCCGGCTCCTACGAGCAGTACTTC.

This clonotype occurred many times. V is TRBV6-2 or TRBV6-3 and J is TRBJ2-2, with unresolved D. Per germline, CDR1 MNHEY and CDR2 SVGEGT. The CDR3 runs 13 residues. The ends were cut back, 6 bases at V and 6 bases at J, with 11 bases in the middle. CDR3 sequence: CASSPTLPGELFF. The CDR3 bases are TGTGCCAGCAGCCCAACTCTACCCGGGGAGCTGTTTTTT.

The chain links TRBV5-4 to TRBJ2-5, with 13 bases identical to TRBD2. Per germline, CDR1 SGHNT and CDR2 YYREEE (reference sequence). The CDR3 covers 16 residues. With V trimmed by 3 bases and J by 5 bases, 7 bases remained unmatched. CDR3 region: CASSSGLAGTLETQYF. CDR3 DNA: TGTGCCAGCAGCTCGGGACTAGCGGGGACTCTGGAGACCCAGTACTTC.

This clonotype was seen a few times. The chain couples TRBV7-9 to TRBJ1-6; D call uncertain. CDR3 length: 14 residues. CDR1 and CDR2 (germline): SEHNR, FQNEAQ (reference sequence). V lost 3 bases and J 7 bases, leaving 10 bases between the germline ends. CDR3 nucleotides: TGTGCCAGCAGCTTCCTCGGACCCAATTCACCCCTCCACTTT. Its translation: CASSFLGPNSPLHF.

This chain connects TRBV7-9 to TRBJ2-1; unclear D gene. The CDR3 sequence is 16 residues long. Looked up from germline, CDR1 is SEHNR and CDR2 is FQNEAQ (reference sequence). The V and J ends lost 1 base and 0 bases respectively, with 10 bases between them. The DNA of the CDR3 is TGTGCCAGCAGCTTAGGGCACCCTTCCTCCTACAATGAGCAGTTCTTC. Its protein product is CASSLGHPSSYNEQFF. The full variable domain, rest sourced from reference TRBV7-9 and TRBJ2-1, is DTGVSQNPRHKITKRGQNVTFRCDPISEHNRLYWYRQTLGQGPEFLTYFQNEAQLEKSRLLSDRFSAERPKGSFSTLEIQRTEQGDSAMYLCASSLGHPSSYNEQFFGPGTRLTVL.

This clonotype was observed a few times. This chain joins TRBV19 and TRBJ2-2, with 8 bases identical to TRBD2. The CDR3 extends over 16 amino acids. With 1 base clipped from V and 0 bases from J, the junction kept 1 base outside the gene matches. The V gene's germline CDR1 is LNHDA and CDR2 SQIVND (reference sequence). CDR3 loop: CASSIVGGANTGELFF. As DNA, the CDR3 is TGTGCCAGTAGTATAGTCGGGGGGGCGAACACCGGGGAGCTGTTTTTT.

This clonotype has at least ten counts. The chain combines TRBV18 with TRBJ1-2; TRBD1 agrees at 9 bases. Trimming at V came to 3 bases and at J to 4 bases, leaving 9 bases not matched to a gene. CDR3 length equals 16 residues. CDR1 is KGHSH and CDR2 is LQKENI in the germline V gene. In nucleotides, the CDR3 is TGTGCCAGCTCACCTGGCCCGGGACAGGGTTCCTATGGCTACACCTTC. Amino acids: CASSPGPGQGSYGYTF.

This clonotype occurred many times. This chain connects TRBV7-2 to TRBJ2-3, with 10 bases fitting TRBD2. The CDR3 is 15 amino acids. Germline-derived CDR1 and CDR2 are SGHTA and FQGNSA. V trimming: 5 bases; J trimming: 0 bases; junction bases outside the gene matches: 2. CDR3 coding DNA: TGTGCCAGCAGCCCACTAGCGGGGAGCACAGATACGCAGTATTTT. Encoded protein: CASSPLAGSTDTQYF.

The V and J genes are TRBV4-1 and TRBJ1-2; weak D call: TRBD1 (6 bases). The CDR3 totals 14 residues. Per germline, CDR1 MGHRA and CDR2 YSYEKL. The ends were cut back, 4 bases at V and 4 bases at J, with 13 bases in the middle. CDR3 nucleotide sequence: TGCGCCAGCAGCCCTTCGACAGGCCTCTATGGCTACACCTTC. It yields the protein CASSPSTGLYGYTF.

This clonotype was counted only a few times. The J gene is TRBJ1-2, the V gene TRBV20-1; D is undetermined. Germline V CDR1 and CDR2: DFQATT, SNEGSKA (reference sequence). The CDR3 has 15 amino acids. The V and J ends lost 4 bases and 3 bases respectively, with 18 bases between them. The CDR3: CSATSATVGDYGYTF. In DNA, the CDR3 is TGCAGTGCTACGTCTGCCACGGTCGGAGACTATGGCTACACCTTC.

This clonotype was picked up a small number of times. The rearrangement uses TRBV4-1 and TRBJ1-2; D is possibly TRBD1 (6 bases). V lost 1 base and J 8 bases, leaving 11 bases between the germline ends. The CDR3 has 13 amino acids. The germline V gene encodes CDR1 MGHRA and CDR2 YSYEKL. CDR3 bases: TGCGCCAGCAGCCAAGTCCAGGGGAAAGGCTACACCTTC. Translating it yields CASSQVQGKGYTF.